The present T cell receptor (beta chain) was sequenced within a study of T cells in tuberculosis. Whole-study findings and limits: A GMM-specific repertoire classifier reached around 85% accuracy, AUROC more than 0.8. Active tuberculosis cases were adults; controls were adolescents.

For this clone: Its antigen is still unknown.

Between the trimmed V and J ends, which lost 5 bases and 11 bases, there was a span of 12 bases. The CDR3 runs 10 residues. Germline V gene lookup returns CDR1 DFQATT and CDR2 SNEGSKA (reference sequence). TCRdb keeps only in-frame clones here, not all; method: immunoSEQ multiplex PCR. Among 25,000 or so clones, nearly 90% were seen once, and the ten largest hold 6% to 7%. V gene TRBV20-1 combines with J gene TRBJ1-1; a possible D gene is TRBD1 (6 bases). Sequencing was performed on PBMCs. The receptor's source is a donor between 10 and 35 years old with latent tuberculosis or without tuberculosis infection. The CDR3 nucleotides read TGCAGTGCTGTCGGGGGGGCGGCTTTCTTT. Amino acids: CSAVGGAAFF.